This T cell receptor beta chain was recovered during a study of shared clonotypes between healthy human individuals (TCRdb year 2020). Study-level background: The cohort included three men and a couple of women between 18 and 49 years of age. Per donor, three plates each were used for CD4 naive and CD4 memory, two for CD8 naive, and one for CD8 memory. To estimate repertoire size and how much clonotype sharing occurs between individuals, the study deeply sequenced the blood TCR repertoires of five healthy adults. To increase sequencing depth and limit assay-specific biases, TCR repertoire library preparation and sequencing were carried out by different laboratories using diverse techniques. Each donor's leukapheresis produced roughly between about 0.8 and 10 billion PBMCs. Overall study outcomes, separate from this receptor: Incomplete sequencing was indicated by rarefaction of sorted-subset datasets, despite the large sequencing depth. Only blood was sampled, and tissue TCR repertoires likely differ from those in blood. Naive subsets generally had larger estimated clonotype richness than memory subsets. Clonotypes shared by all four sorted-subset donors showed higher generation probabilities than non-shared clonotypes. The small number of donors limited the genetic and exposure-history diversity represented. Pairwise subsampling indicated that sequencing depth was expected to affect the degree of clonotype sharing among donors. Across a few donors, 5% to 6% of naive CD4, more than 3% of naive CD8, about 2.3% of memory CD4, and under 0.45% of memory CD8 clonotypes were shared.

Healthy HIV-negative adults with no recently reported acute infections or vaccinations were included as donors. Only Caucasian adults living in Nashville, Tennessee, USA were represented among the donors. CD4+ T cells were enriched through magnetic negative selection, after which naive cells were positively selected on CD45RA and the remaining negative fraction served as the memory subset. Blood was collected by leukapheresis, and PBMCs were isolated by Ficoll-Histopaque density gradient centrifugation and then cryopreserved in liquid nitrogen vapor phase. Analytical flow cytometry was used to check the purity and quantity of every magnetically sorted T cell population. From each sorted fraction, genomic DNA was isolated and quantified by UV absorbance on a Nanodrop 2000c. As concerns this clone: Its cognate antigen has yet to be identified. The input lacks base qualities; no much larger clone sits a single base away.

Using the deep immunoSEQ assay, TCR CDR3 regions were amplified from genomic DNA by multiplex PCR. Genomic DNA extracted from each cell subset was distributed evenly over all wells of several immunoSEQ 96-well plates, and each plate served as one replicate. Each replicate PCR for sorted subsets received about 210 ng genomic DNA, equal to about 29,000 T cell genomes. The purified libraries were quantified using a Qubit 3.0 fluorometer, sized with a Bioanalyzer 2100, and then quantified again using the KAPA Library Quantification kit. Every immunoSEQ 96-well plate was sequenced on a dedicated single-read 150-cycle Illumina NextSeq 550 flow cell. In the original analysis: Because only junctional sequences without quality scores were contained in the immunoSEQ output, filtering matching that applied to full-length reads could not be performed. Sequences were annotated with PyIR, a Python wrapper for IgBLAST v1.9, using IMGT germline references to assign V/J genes and CDR3. Reads were removed for weak V/J assignments (E-value above 1e-6), missing CDR3, stop codons, out-of-frame junctions, or ambiguous translated residues. V3J clonotypes were defined as sequences sharing the same inferred V gene, J gene, and CDR3 amino acid sequence. The percentage overlap between two repertoires was calculated by dividing the number of shared unique clonotypes by the size of the smaller repertoire. Repertoire richness was assessed with RTK rarefaction, the Chao1 estimator, and Recon v2.1 estimates of unobserved clonotypes. Generation probabilities for all TCRbeta clonotypes obtained by the gDNA method from a few donors were computed using OLGA. TCRdb took over this immuneACCESS table, retaining in-frame rearrangements with V and J assigned. Such tables are incomplete; in checked studies, under half of the missing clones stem from an unresolved V gene, and the remainder is unexplained. The DNA gave D and trimming, while V, J and clone size come from that table. This sample lists about 2.4 million clones; 80% to 95% were detected once. The ten largest clones capture about 0.34% of the sample.

This sequence was found in a young man in good health. Some clones in this sample may be carry-over from other donors' samples. Sequenced input: naive CD4+ T cells from PBMCs. The cell subset or site label for this specimen denotes: CD45RA+ positively selected.

The CDR3 region has the sequence CASSTGQGIRTDTQYF. At the DNA level, the sequence is TGTGCCAGCAGCACCGGACAGGGGATCAGGACAGATACGCAGTATTTT. The chain is encoded by TRBV7-3 joined to TRBJ2-3, with TRBD1 identical over 9 junction bases. Trimmed from V: 5 bases; trimmed from J: 3 bases; junction bases lacking a gene match: 9. The CDR3 starts with the cysteine, ends with the phenylalanine, and has 16 residues. The read is trimmed to its CDR3 DNA, 48 bases read in frame from base 1. Per the germline V gene, SGHTA is the CDR1 and FQGTGA is the CDR2. The variable domain in full, with residues beyond the CDR3 obtained from the reference TRBV7-3 and TRBJ2-3 genes, is GAGVSQTPSNKVTEKGKYVELRCDPISGHTALYWYRQSLGQGPEFLIYFQGTGAADDSGLPNDRFFAVRPEGSVSTLKIQRTERGDSAVYLCASSTGQGIRTDTQYFGPGTRLTVL.